This T cell receptor (beta chain) was identified during a study of blood T cell repertoires in COVID-19. Study information: Both acute and convalescent COVID-19 samples were obtained from the United States, Italy and Spain. In each case, the material was cDNA or gDNA derived from T cells, B-cell-depleted T cells, or PBMCs.

As originally analysed: Estimation of nucleated cell counts was performed using reference gene primer amplification. The repertoire was sequenced with immunoSEQ multiplex PCR; TCRdb's copy has only in-frame clones and lacks some. The V and J calls and the clone size are those of that table, but D and trimming were determined from the DNA. The profile covers around 280,000 clones, with 89% appearing a single time and around 10% taken by the ten largest. With V trimmed by 2 bases and J by 8 bases, 3 bases remained unmatched. CDR3 length: 13 residues. CDR1 is SGHDT, CDR2 YYEEEE, per germline. Sequenced sample: peripheral blood. The J gene is TRBJ1-4, the V gene TRBV5-6, with 7 bases aligning to TRBD1. The receptor comes from a woman between 25 and 40 years old with COVID-19, enrolled during active disease. CDR3 amino acids: CASSFGQVEKLFF. CDR3 DNA sequence: TGTGCCAGCAGCTTTGGACAGGTCGAAAAACTGTTTTTT.